Listed below are T cell receptor beta chains from one sample, sequenced in a study of CD8 T cells in Susac syndrome. One entry per CDR3 protein, called by TCRdb with MiXCR from the immunoSEQ multiplex PCR reads. The sample holds about 440,000 distinct CDR3 sequences; roughly 85% are singletons and the top ten take about 0.12%. The sample was CD8+ T cells from PBMCs. These receptors were collected from a human donor with multiple sclerosis. Each CDR3 is given with its conserved first and last residue. A D gene is named only where the DNA matches it firmly. Size is stated for part of the rows, as once, few or many counts, or as a class when the clone is expanded.

V gene	CDR3 length	clone size	D gene	J gene	CDR3 protein	CDR3 DNA
TRBV20-1	12	-	-	TRBJ2-2	CSASPDTGELFF	TGCAGTGCTAGTCCCGACACCGGGGAGCTGTTTTTT
TRBV27	16	-	-	TRBJ2-7	CASSLWLGAGEYEQYF	TGTGCCAGCAGTTTATGGTTGGGGGCGGGAGAGTACGAGCAGTACTTC
TRBV13	16	-	-	TRBJ2-3	CASSLGADSFTDTQYF	TGTGCCAGCAGCTTAGGCGCAGACAGTTTCACAGATACGCAGTATTTT
TRBV6-1	16	-	TRBD1	TRBJ2-1	CASSEALGTGGNEQFF	TGTGCCAGCAGTGAAGCGCTAGGGACAGGGGGGAATGAGCAGTTCTTC
TRBV4-1	15	-	-	TRBJ2-7	CASSQDKRVPYEQYF	TGCGCCAGCAGCCAAGATAAGAGGGTTCCCTACGAGCAGTACTTC
TRBV12-3/TRBV12-4	15	-	TRBD2	TRBJ2-7	CASTNREGKPYEQYF	TGTGCCAGCACCAATAGGGAGGGGAAGCCCTACGAGCAGTACTTC
TRBV30	15	-	TRBD2	TRBJ2-1	CAWSVSREVYNEQFF	TGTGCCTGGAGTGTTTCGCGGGAGGTCTACAATGAGCAGTTCTTC
TRBV19	17	-	-	TRBJ1-1	CASSGRVRGWMNTEAFF	TGTGCCAGTAGTGGTAGGGTCAGGGGATGGATGAACACTGAAGCTTTCTTT
TRBV7-2	17	-	TRBD1	TRBJ2-7	CASSSTADRGLGYEQYF	TGTGCCAGCAGCTCAACGGCCGACAGGGGACTTGGCTACGAGCAGTACTTC
TRBV19	15	-	-	TRBJ2-7	CASSIGGASSYEQYF	TGTGCCAGTAGTATAGGAGGGGCCTCTTCCTACGAGCAGTACTTC
TRBV20-1	12	-	-	TRBJ2-2	CSAPSHTGELFF	TGCAGTGCTCCTAGTCACACCGGGGAGCTGTTTTTT
TRBV4-1	16	-	-	TRBJ1-1	CASRPLQGLLNTEAFF	TGCGCCAGCAGACCTCTACAGGGACTGCTGAACACTGAAGCTTTCTTT
TRBV6-2/TRBV6-3	13	-	-	TRBJ1-5	CASSSGFNQPQHF	-
TRBV30	14	-	-	TRBJ2-5	CAWSETVLQETQYF	TGTGCCTGGAGTGAGACAGTCCTACAGGAGACCCAGTACTTC
TRBV6-1	14	few	TRBD2	TRBJ2-5	CASTPGTSGFHQYF	TGTGCCAGCACCCCCGGGACTAGCGGGTTCCACCAGTACTTC
TRBV14	16	-	-	TRBJ2-3	CASSQERGLSTDTQYF	TGTGCCAGCAGCCAAGAGCGGGGGCTGAGCACAGATACGCAGTATTTT
TRBV7-9	13	-	-	TRBJ2-7	CASSPQDAYEQYF	TGTGCCAGCAGCCCACAGGACGCCTACGAGCAGTACTTC
TRBV11-2	16	-	-	TRBJ2-7	CASSLDYRAGIYEQYF	TGTGCCAGCAGCTTAGATTATCGGGCAGGGATCTACGAGCAGTACTTC
TRBV27	14	-	-	TRBJ2-3	CASSPGTITDTQYF	TGTGCCAGCAGTCCAGGGACCATCACAGATACGCAGTATTTT
TRBV29-1	15	-	-	TRBJ2-5	CSVEGSARFKETQYF	TGCAGCGTTGAAGGTTCAGCGAGGTTTAAAGAGACCCAGTACTTC
TRBV7-2	17	-	TRBD2	TRBJ2-3	CASSYRESRGSTDTQYF	TGTGCCAGCAGCTACCGGGAGTCGCGGGGGAGCACAGATACGCAGTATTTT
TRBV4-1	12	-	-	TRBJ2-1	CASSPGLHEQFF	TGCGCCAGCAGTCCGGGGTTACATGAGCAGTTCTTC
TRBV7-9	16	-	-	TRBJ1-1	CASSSPGSRRSTEAFF	TGTGCCAGCAGCTCCCCCGGGTCCCGGAGGAGCACTGAAGCTTTCTTT
TRBV20-1	16	-	-	TRBJ1-1	CSARGFRDPMNTEAFF	TGCAGTGCTAGAGGTTTCAGGGACCCGATGAACACTGAAGCTTTCTTT
TRBV6-1	16	-	-	TRBJ2-3	CASSPPTSWSTDTQYF	TGTGCCAGCAGCCCCCCAACTAGTTGGAGCACAGATACGCAGTATTTT
TRBV12-3/TRBV12-4	15	-	-	TRBJ1-1	CASSLVRGMNTEAFF	TGTGCCAGCAGTTTAGTTCGGGGTATGAACACTGAAGCTTTCTTT
TRBV11-2	15	once	TRBD1	TRBJ2-4	CASSSGGNLKNIQYF	TGTGCCAGCAGCTCAGGGGGCAATTTGAAAAACATTCAGTACTTC